What follows are 18 T cell receptor beta chains derived from one specimen sequenced in a study of blood T cell repertoires in COVID-19 (dated by TCRdb to the early 2020s). Library preparation was by the immunoSEQ multiplex PCR assay. TCRdb holds this immuneACCESS table with in-frame rearrangements only. Some clones are missing; in checked studies, unresolved V genes explain under half, and the rest has no known cause. The sample contains 250,000 to 300,000 clones, about nine tenths of them found a single time. The ten top clones hold 2.3% of the sample. The sample consisted of PBMCs or T cells enriched from blood (not recorded which). Every receptor here comes from a woman aged 40 to 50 with acute COVID-19.

This clone rates as medium-sized. The rearrangement uses TRBV15 and TRBJ1-1; 9 bases are a match to TRBD1. V shed 5 bases, J shed 11 bases, and the junction held 15 bases outside the gene matches. The germline V gene has CDR1 LNHNV and CDR2 YYDKDF (reference sequence). The CDR3 sequence is 15 residues long. DNA for the CDR3: TGTGCCACCAGCGATGCAGTAGGGACAGGGCGTCGTGCTTTCTTT. Amino acid sequence: CATSDAVGTGRRAFF.

The chain joins TRBV6-6 to TRBJ1-5; the match to TRBD1 covers 7 bases. From germline, CDR1 is MNHNY and CDR2 SVGAGI (reference sequence). The CDR3 is 13 residues long. V shed 6 bases and J 2 bases; nucleotides not matched to a gene: 1. CDR3 protein: CASSGTGNQPQHF. The CDR3 coding sequence is TGTGCCAGCAGCGGGACAGGCAATCAGCCCCAGCATTTT.

V gene TRBV2 combines with J gene TRBJ1-6; 11 nucleotides match TRBD1. There are 15 residues in the CDR3. With 4 bases clipped from V and 9 bases from J, the junction kept 5 bases outside the gene matches. Germline V gene data show CDR1 as SNHLY and CDR2 as FYNNEI. The chain's CDR3 is CASSGTGGYGSPLHF. In DNA, the CDR3 is TGTGCCAGCAGTGGGACAGGGGGCTATGGTTCACCCCTCCACTTT.

J is TRBJ1-1 and V is TRBV7-9; 9 positions agree with TRBD1. The ends lost 4 bases at V and 7 bases at J; junction bases unmatched: 16. The CDR3 runs to 17 residues. Germline V gives CDR1 SEHNR, CDR2 FQNEAQ (reference sequence). The CDR3 region is CASSSGRTGVHAGEAFF. Here the CDR3 DNA reads TGTGCCAGCAGCTCGGGGCGGACAGGGGTCCATGCAGGTGAAGCTTTCTTT.

The V and J genes are TRBV5-1 and TRBJ2-2, with TRBD2 identical over 8 bases. The CDR3 has 14 amino acids. V gave up 4 bases and J gave up 6 bases; unmatched junction bases: 5. Looked up from germline, CDR1 is SGHRS and CDR2 is YFSETQ. The CDR3 is CASSPGRGSGELFF. The CDR3 DNA reads TGCGCCAGCAGCCCCGGGAGGGGTTCCGGGGAGCTGTTTTTT.

This chain joins TRBV5-4 and TRBJ2-7; 11 bases align to TRBD2. Losses at the gene ends were 3 bases for V and 2 bases for J; bases not matched to a gene: 4. CDR3 length: 15 amino acids. The germline CDR1 and CDR2 sequences are SGHNT and YYREEE (reference sequence). CDR3 amino acids: CASSSGTSGTYEQYF. CDR3 in DNA: TGTGCCAGCAGCTCAGGGACTAGCGGTACCTACGAGCAGTACTTC.

The genes are TRBV29-1 and TRBJ2-1, with 7 positions matching TRBD1. This CDR3 comprises 12 residues. V shed 3 bases, J shed 8 bases, and the junction held 4 bases outside the gene matches. Germline CDR1 reads SQVTM; CDR2 reads ANQGSEA. In nucleotides, the CDR3 is TGCAGCGTTGATCCACAGGGGCATGAGCAGTTCTTC. It encodes CSVDPQGHEQFF.

The V call is TRBV7-3, the J call TRBJ2-1; the match to TRBD2 covers 9 bases. The germline gives CDR1 SGHTA, CDR2 FQGTGA. With 6 bases clipped from V and 9 bases from J, the junction kept 3 bases outside the gene matches. The CDR3 runs 12 residues. The CDR3 loop reads CASSRAGGEQFF. The CDR3 nucleotides read TGTGCCAGCAGTAGAGCGGGGGGTGAGCAGTTCTTC.

This chain connects TRBV24-1 to TRBJ1-6; TRBD1 agrees at 12 bases. This CDR3 has 14 residues. Trimming took 4 bases from V and 14 from J; bases not matched to a gene: 5. Looked up from germline, CDR1 is KGHDR and CDR2 is SFDVKD. CDR3 protein: CATSDGTGGAALHF. Written as DNA, the CDR3 is TGTGCCACCAGTGACGGGACAGGGGGCGCAGCCCTCCACTTT.

The chain links TRBV2 to TRBJ1-2; no firm D call. Germline values: CDR1 SNHLY, CDR2 FYNNEI. The CDR3 extends over 13 amino acids. V was pared by 5 bases and J by 7 bases, with 14 bases between. In DNA form, the CDR3 reads TGTGCCAGCAGTCTCGCCTCCGCCGGTGGCTACACCTTC. The encoded protein is CASSLASAGGYTF. The entire variable domain, with the rest obtained from reference TRBV2 and TRBJ1-2, is as follows: EPEVTQTPSHQVTQMGQEVILRCVPISNHLYFYWYRQILGQKVEFLVSFYNNEISEKSEIFDDQFSVERPDGSNFTLKIRSTKLEDSAMYFCASSLASAGGYTFGSGTRLTVV.

J is TRBJ1-5 and V is TRBV6-1; the D gene is possibly TRBD1 (6 bases). The CDR3 runs to 15 residues. V was pared by 3 bases and J by 3 bases, with 12 bases between. The germline CDR1 and CDR2 sequences are MNHNS and SASEGT. In nucleotides, the CDR3 is TGTGCCAGCAGTGACATACAGGGTCCCAATCAGCCCCAGCATTTT. Its translation is CASSDIQGPNQPQHF.

This sequence joins TRBV7-2 and TRBJ1-5; D is perhaps TRBD1 (5 bases). CDR1 and CDR2 (germline): SGHTA, FQGNSA. CDR3 size: 17 residues. V dropped 1 base and J dropped 6 bases, with 19 bases sitting between them. In DNA, the CDR3 is TGTGCCAGCAGCTTAGGCTCTAGGGGAGGTCCAGGTCAGCCCCAGCATTTT. Encoded protein: CASSLGSRGGPGQPQHF. Complete variable domain (other parts from reference TRBV7-2 and TRBJ1-5): GAGVSQSPSNKVTEKGKDVELRCDPISGHTALYWYRQSLGQGLEFLIYFQGNSAPDKSGLPSDRFSAERTGGSVSTLTIQRTQQEDSAVYLCASSLGSRGGPGQPQHFGDGTRLSIL.

The chain recombines TRBV12-1 with TRBJ2-3; the table's D call of TRBD2 was not tested on the DNA. TRBV12-1 represents a pseudogene. There are 18 residues in the CDR3. The CDR3 reads CASSSVDPSQKGPDTQYF. The CDR3 coding sequence is TGTGCCAGCAGCTCCGTCGATCCTAGCCAGAAGGGTCCAGATACGCAGTATTTT.

This clone was picked up one time. This sequence joins TRBV28 and TRBJ1-4; D gene unclear. The CDR3 loop spans 14 amino acids. Germline V gene sequence: CDR1 MDHEN, CDR2 SYDVKM. V was pared by 2 bases and J by 6 bases, with 10 bases between. CDR3 residues: CASSLTGLDEKLFF. CDR3 DNA sequence: TGTGCCAGCAGTTTAACGGGGTTGGATGAAAAACTGTTTTTT.

This clone was seen once. The gene calls are TRBV7-9 and TRBJ2-7; TRBD1 agrees at 7 bases. There are 15 residues in the CDR3. Germline V lookup: CDR1 SEHNR, CDR2 FQNEAQ (reference sequence). Trimming removed 4 bases from V and 0 bases from J; junction bases left unmatched: 6. The DNA of the CDR3 is TGTGCCAGCAGCTCACCGGACAGGAGCTCCTACGAGCAGTACTTC. Its protein product is CASSSPDRSSYEQYF.

This chain joins TRBV11-1 and TRBJ1-3, with D possibly being TRBD1 (5 bases). Germline-derived CDR1 and CDR2 are SGHAT and FQDESV (reference sequence). With 6 bases removed from V and 0 bases from J, the gap between germline ends came to 12 bases. The CDR3 extends over 15 amino acids. CDR3 nucleotides: TGTGCCAGCAGTCATACGGACACCTCTGGAAACACCATATATTTT. Its translation: CASSHTDTSGNTIYF.

This clone has a handful of counts. The chain combines TRBV5-4 with TRBJ2-2; D call uncertain. V lost 0 bases and J lost 2, with 5 bases in between. Germline V gene data show CDR1 as SGHNT and CDR2 as YYREEE (reference sequence). The CDR3 covers 14 residues. CDR3 in DNA: TGTGCCAGCAGCTTGGACAGAAACACCGGGGAGCTGTTTTTT. It encodes CASSLDRNTGELFF.

The chain links TRBV30 to TRBJ1-5; D unclear. Germline assignment: CDR1 GTSNPN and CDR2 SVGIG (reference sequence). The length of the CDR3 is 17 residues. V was cut by 5 bases and J by 4 bases, with 24 bases left in between. The CDR3 DNA follows: TGTGCCTGGGGATCCCCGGGGTTGCCCCTTGAGAATCAGCCCCAGCATTTT. The encoded protein is CAWGSPGLPLENQPQHF.